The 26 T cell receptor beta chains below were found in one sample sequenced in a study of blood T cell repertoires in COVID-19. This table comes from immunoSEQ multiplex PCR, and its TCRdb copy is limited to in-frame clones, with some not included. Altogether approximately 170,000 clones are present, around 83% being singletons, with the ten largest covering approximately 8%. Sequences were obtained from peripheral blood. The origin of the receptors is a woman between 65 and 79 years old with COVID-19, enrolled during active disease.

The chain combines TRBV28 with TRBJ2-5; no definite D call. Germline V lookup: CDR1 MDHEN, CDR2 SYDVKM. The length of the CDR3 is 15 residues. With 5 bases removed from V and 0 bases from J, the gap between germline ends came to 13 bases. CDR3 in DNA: TGTGCCAGCAGTACCGTGGCTTTGTACCAAGAGACCCAGTACTTC. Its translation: CASSTVALYQETQYF.

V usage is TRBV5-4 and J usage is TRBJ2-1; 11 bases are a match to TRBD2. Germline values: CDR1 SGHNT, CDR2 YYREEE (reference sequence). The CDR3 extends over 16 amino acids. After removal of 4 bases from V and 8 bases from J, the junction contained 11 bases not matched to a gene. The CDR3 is CASSKESSGRTDEQFF. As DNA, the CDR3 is TGTGCCAGCAGCAAAGAGTCTAGCGGGAGGACGGATGAGCAGTTCTTC.

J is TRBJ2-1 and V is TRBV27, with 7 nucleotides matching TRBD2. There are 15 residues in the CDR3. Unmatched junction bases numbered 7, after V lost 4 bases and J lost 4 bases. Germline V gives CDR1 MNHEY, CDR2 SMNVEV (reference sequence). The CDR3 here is CASSSRREIYNEQFF. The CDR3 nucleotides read TGTGCCAGCAGTTCGCGGCGGGAGATATACAATGAGCAGTTCTTC.

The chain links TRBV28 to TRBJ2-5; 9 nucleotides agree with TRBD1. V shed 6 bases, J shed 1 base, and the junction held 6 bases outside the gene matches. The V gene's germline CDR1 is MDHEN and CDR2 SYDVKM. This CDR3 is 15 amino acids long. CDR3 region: CASRDPGQGQETQYF. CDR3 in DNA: TGTGCCAGCAGGGACCCGGGACAGGGCCAAGAGACCCAGTACTTC.

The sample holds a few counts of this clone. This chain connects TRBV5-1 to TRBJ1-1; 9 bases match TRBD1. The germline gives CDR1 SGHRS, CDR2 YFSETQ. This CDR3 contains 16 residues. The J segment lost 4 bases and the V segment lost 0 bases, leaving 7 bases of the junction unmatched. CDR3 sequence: CASSLAGQGRTTEAFF. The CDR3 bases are TGCGCCAGCAGCTTGGCAGGACAGGGGAGAACCACTGAAGCTTTCTTT.

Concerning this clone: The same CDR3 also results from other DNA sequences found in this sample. The CDR3 nucleotides read TGTGCCAGCAGTTTAGGGCTAGCGGGCAATGAGCAGTTCTTC. This gives the protein CASSLGLAGNEQFF. The chain employs TRBV27 and TRBJ2-1, with 8 bases that match TRBD2. The CDR3 covers 14 residues. V shed 2 bases and J 6 bases; nucleotides not matched to a gene: 3. Per the germline V gene, CDR1 is MNHEY and CDR2 is SMNVEV (reference sequence).

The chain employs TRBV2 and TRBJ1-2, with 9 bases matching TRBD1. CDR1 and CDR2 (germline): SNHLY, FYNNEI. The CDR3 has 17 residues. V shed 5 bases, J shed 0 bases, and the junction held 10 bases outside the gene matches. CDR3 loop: CASSFTGTGIANYGYTF. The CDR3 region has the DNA TGTGCCAGCAGTTTTACCGGGACAGGGATAGCTAACTATGGCTACACCTTC.

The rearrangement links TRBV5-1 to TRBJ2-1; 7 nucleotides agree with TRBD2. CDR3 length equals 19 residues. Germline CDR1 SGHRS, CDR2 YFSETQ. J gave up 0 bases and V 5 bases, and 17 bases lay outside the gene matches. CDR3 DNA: TGCGCCAGCAGAGGGTTCGCGTGGAGGGAGGGCAGCTCCTACAATGAGCAGTTCTTC. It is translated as CASRGFAWREGSSYNEQFF.

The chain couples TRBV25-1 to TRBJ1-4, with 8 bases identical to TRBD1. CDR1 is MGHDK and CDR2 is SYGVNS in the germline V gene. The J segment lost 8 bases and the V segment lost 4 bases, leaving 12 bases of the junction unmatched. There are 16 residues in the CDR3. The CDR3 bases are TGTGCCAGCAGTGCTTCTCCGACAGGGGTGTGCGAAAAACTGTTTTTT. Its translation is CASSASPTGVCEKLFF.

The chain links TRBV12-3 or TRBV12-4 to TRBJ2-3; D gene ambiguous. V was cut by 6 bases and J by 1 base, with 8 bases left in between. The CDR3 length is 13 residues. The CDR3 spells CASSLRGTDTQYF. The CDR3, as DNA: TGTGCCAGCAGCCTTCGGGGCACAGATACGCAGTATTTT.

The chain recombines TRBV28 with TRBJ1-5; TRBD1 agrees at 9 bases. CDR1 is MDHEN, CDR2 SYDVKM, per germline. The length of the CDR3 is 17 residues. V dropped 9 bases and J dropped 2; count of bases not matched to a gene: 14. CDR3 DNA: TGTGCCAGTCGGACTCCGGGACAGGGTGTTGGCAATCAGCCCCAGCATTTT. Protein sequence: CASRTPGQGVGNQPQHF.

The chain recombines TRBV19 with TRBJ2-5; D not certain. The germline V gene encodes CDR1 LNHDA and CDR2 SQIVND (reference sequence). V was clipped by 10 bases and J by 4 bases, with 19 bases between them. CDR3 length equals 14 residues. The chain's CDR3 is CATKLAPGGETQYF. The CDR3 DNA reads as TGTGCCACCAAACTCGCCCCGGGTGGAGAGACCCAGTACTTC.

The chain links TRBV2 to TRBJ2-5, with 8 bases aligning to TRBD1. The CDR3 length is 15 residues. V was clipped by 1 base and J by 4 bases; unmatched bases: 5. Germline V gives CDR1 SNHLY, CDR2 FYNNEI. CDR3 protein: CASSEGTGRLETQYF. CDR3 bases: TGTGCCAGCAGTGAAGGGACAGGGAGGTTAGAGACCCAGTACTTC.

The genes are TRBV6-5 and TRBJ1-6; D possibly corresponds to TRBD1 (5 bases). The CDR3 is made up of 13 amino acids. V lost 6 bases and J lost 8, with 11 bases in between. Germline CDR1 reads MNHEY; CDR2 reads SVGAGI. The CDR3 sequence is CASRVRGDSPLHF. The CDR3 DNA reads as TGTGCCAGCAGGGTCCGGGGGGATTCACCCCTCCACTTT.

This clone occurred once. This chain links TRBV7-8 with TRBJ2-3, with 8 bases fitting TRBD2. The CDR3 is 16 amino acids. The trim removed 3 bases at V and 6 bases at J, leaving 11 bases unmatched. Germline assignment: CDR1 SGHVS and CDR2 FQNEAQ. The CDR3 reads CASSLLFSGNADTQYF. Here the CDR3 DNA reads TGTGCCAGCAGCTTGCTCTTTAGCGGGAATGCGGATACGCAGTATTTT.

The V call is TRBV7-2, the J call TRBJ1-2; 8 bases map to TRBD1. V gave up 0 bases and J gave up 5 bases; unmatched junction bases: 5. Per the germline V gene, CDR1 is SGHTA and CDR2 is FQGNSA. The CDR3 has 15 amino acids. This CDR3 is CASSLATGEGYGYTF. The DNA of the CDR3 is TGTGCCAGCAGCTTAGCGACAGGGGAAGGGTATGGCTACACCTTC.

CDR3 in amino acids: CASSPFRGTQPQHF. The CDR3 nucleotides are TGTGCCAGCTCACCATTCAGGGGAACTCAGCCCCAGCATTTT. The chain uses TRBV18 and TRBJ1-5, with a tentative D call TRBD1 (6 bases). Germline loops: CDR1 KGHSH, CDR2 LQKENI. Trimming took 2 bases from V and 6 from J, leaving 11 bases between them. The length of the CDR3 is 14 residues.

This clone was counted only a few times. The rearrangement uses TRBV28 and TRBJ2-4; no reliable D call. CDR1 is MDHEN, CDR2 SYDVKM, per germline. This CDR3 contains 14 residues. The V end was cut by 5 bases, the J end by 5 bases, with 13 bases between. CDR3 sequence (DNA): TGTGCCAGCAGTGTCCAGTACGCTCAAAACATTCAGTACTTC. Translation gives CASSVQYAQNIQYF.

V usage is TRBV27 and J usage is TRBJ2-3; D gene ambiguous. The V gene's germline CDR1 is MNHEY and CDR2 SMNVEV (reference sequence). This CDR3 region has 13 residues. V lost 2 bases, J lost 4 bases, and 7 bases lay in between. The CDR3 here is CASSLPGSDTQYF. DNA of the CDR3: TGTGCCAGCAGTTTACCCGGGTCAGATACGCAGTATTTT.

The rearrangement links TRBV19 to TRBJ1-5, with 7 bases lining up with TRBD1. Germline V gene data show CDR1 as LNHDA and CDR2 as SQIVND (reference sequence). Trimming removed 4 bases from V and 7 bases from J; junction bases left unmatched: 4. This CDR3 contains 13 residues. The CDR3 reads CASSSDREQPQHF. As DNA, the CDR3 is TGTGCCAGTAGTAGCGACAGGGAACAGCCCCAGCATTTT.

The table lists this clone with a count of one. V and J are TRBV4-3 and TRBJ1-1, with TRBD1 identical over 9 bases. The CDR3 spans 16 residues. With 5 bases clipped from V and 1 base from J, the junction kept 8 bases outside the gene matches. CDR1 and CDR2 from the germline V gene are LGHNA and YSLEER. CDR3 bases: TGCGCCAGCAGCTCCGGACAGGGGAGGTGGAACACTGAAGCTTTCTTT. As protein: CASSSGQGRWNTEAFF.

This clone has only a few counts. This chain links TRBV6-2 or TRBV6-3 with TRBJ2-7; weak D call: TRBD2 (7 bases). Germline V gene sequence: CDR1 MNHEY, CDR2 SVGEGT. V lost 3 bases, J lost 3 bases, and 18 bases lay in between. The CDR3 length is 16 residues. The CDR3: CASSYLQGGGIYEQYF. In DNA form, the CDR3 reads TGTGCCAGCAGTTATCTACAGGGAGGGGGTATCTACGAGCAGTACTTC.

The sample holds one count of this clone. The CDR3 DNA reads TGTGCCAGCAGCTTCTTTAGCGGGAGTGGGACAGATACGCAGTATTTT. It codes for CASSFFSGSGTDTQYF. This chain joins TRBV7-2 and TRBJ2-3; 9 bases match TRBD2. CDR3 length: 16 residues. With 3 bases clipped from V and 3 bases from J, the junction kept 7 bases outside the gene matches. The germline CDR1 and CDR2 sequences are SGHTA and FQGNSA.

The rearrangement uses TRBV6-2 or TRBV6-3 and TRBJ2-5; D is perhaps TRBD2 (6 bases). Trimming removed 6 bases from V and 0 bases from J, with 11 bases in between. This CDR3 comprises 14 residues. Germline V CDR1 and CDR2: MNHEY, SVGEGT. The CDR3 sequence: CASSFTSYQETQYF. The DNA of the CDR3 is TGTGCCAGCAGCTTTACTAGCTACCAAGAGACCCAGTACTTC.

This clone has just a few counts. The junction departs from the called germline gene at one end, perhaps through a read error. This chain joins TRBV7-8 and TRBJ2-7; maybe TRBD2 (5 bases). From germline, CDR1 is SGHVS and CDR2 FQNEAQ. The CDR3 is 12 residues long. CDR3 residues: CASSDDPGKWFF. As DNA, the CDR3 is TGTGCCAGCAGCGACGACCCCGGGAAATGGTTCTTC.

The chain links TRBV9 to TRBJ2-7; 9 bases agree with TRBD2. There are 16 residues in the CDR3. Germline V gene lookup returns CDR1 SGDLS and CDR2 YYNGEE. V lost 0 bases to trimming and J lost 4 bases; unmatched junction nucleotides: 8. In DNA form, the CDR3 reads TGTGCCAGCAGCGTAGATGCGGGAGGGCCGGAGTACGAGCAGTACTTC. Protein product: CASSVDAGGPEYEQYF.